Below, 12 T cell receptor beta chains from the same sample are listed, as sequenced in a study of blood T cell repertoires in COVID-19. Method: immunoSEQ multiplex PCR; TCRdb's copy keeps in-frame clones and lacks some. The table has about 110,000 clones, about 85% seen once. Material for sequencing was peripheral blood. Every receptor here comes from a human donor in a cohort sampled during active COVID-19.

The chain is built from TRBV9 and TRBJ2-1; tentatively, D is TRBD1 (8 bases). V shed 0 bases and J shed 10 bases, with 17 bases lying between them. Germline assignment: CDR1 SGDLS and CDR2 YYNGEE. The CDR3 has 15 residues. CDR3 region: CASSVEGGTGGEQFF. In nucleotides, the CDR3 is TGTGCCAGCAGCGTAGAGGGGGGGACAGGAGGCGAGCAGTTCTTC.

This chain links TRBV5-4 with TRBJ1-2; 11 nucleotides align to TRBD1. The CDR3 extends over 15 amino acids. Germline trimming cut 3 bases from V and 5 bases from J; bases unmatched to any gene: 6. Germline assignment: CDR1 SGHNT and CDR2 YYREEE (reference sequence). CDR3 loop: CASSSGTGGKYGYTF. In DNA form, the CDR3 reads TGTGCCAGCAGCTCCGGGACAGGGGGAAAGTATGGCTACACCTTC. Combining the CDR3 with reference TRBV5-4 and TRBJ1-2 gives the whole variable domain ETGVTQSPTHLIKTRGQQVTLRCSSQSGHNTVSWYQQALGQGPQFIFQYYREEENGRGNFPPRFSGLQFPNYSSELNVNALELDDSALYLCASSSGTGGKYGYTFGSGTRLTVV.

The chain couples TRBV6-2 or TRBV6-3 to TRBJ2-5; tentatively, D is TRBD2 (6 bases). Germline CDR1 and CDR2: MNHEY and SVGEGT. This CDR3 contains 16 residues. V was shortened by 3 bases and J by 3 bases, with 17 bases between the two germline ends. CDR3 sequence: CASSYLLGGREETQYF. The CDR3 region has the DNA TGTGCCAGCAGTTATCTTCTGGGAGGAAGGGAAGAGACCCAGTACTTC.

The V and J genes are TRBV15 and TRBJ2-3, with TRBD2 as a possible D gene (5 bases). The CDR3 contains 15 residues. Trimming removed 5 bases from V and 0 bases from J, with 12 bases in between. Germline CDR1 and CDR2: LNHNV and YYDKDF (reference sequence). The CDR3 is CATSGPSGSTDTQYF. CDR3 DNA: TGTGCCACCAGCGGCCCGAGCGGTAGCACAGATACGCAGTATTTT.

V usage is TRBV7-9 and J usage is TRBJ1-5; 9 bases agree with TRBD1. With 6 bases clipped from V and 4 bases from J, the junction kept 10 bases outside the gene matches. Per the germline V gene, CDR1 is SEHNR and CDR2 is FQNEAQ (reference sequence). This CDR3 comprises 16 residues. The CDR3 spells CASSATGQGLNQPQHF. CDR3 DNA sequence: TGTGCCAGCAGTGCTACTGGACAGGGGCTGAATCAGCCCCAGCATTTT.

The chain carries TRBV7-3 and TRBJ2-1; perhaps TRBD1 as D (6 bases). Per germline, CDR1 SGHTA and CDR2 FQGTGA. Trimming removed 6 bases from V and 10 bases from J, with 16 bases in between. The CDR3 is 13 residues long. The CDR3 DNA reads TGTGCCAGCAGTCGAGGGGGAGAGAGGGAGCAGTTCTTC. Translation gives CASSRGGEREQFF.

The chain combines TRBV27 with TRBJ2-6, with 7 nucleotides matching TRBD1. Germline V lookup: CDR1 MNHEY, CDR2 SMNVEV (reference sequence). The junction had 4 bases not matched to a gene; V was cut back by 2 bases and J by 0 bases. CDR3 length equals 17 residues. The CDR3 reads CASSLRRDSSGANVLTF. For the CDR3, the DNA is TGTGCCAGCAGTTTACGCCGGGACAGCTCTGGGGCCAACGTCCTGACTTTC.

The chain recombines TRBV4-3 with TRBJ2-7, with 8 nucleotides matching TRBD1. The germline V gene encodes CDR1 LGHNA and CDR2 YSLEER. The length of the CDR3 is 15 residues. With 4 bases clipped from V and 6 bases from J, the junction kept 11 bases outside the gene matches. This chain's CDR3 is CASSPSNRGFGEQYF. The CDR3 nucleotides read TGCGCCAGCAGCCCCAGCAACAGGGGGTTTGGCGAGCAGTACTTC.

The chain couples TRBV2 to TRBJ2-3; 8 bases agree with TRBD2. The germline gives CDR1 SNHLY, CDR2 FYNNEI. J was trimmed by 0 bases and V by 10 bases; bases with no gene match: 6. The length of the CDR3 is 14 residues. DNA of the CDR3: TGTGCCACCTTAGCGGGGAGAAGCACAGATACGCAGTATTTT. This encodes CATLAGRSTDTQYF.

This rearrangement joins TRBV7-2 to TRBJ2-3; 8 nucleotides align to TRBD2. Looked up from germline, CDR1 is SGHTA and CDR2 is FQGNSA. CDR3 size: 16 residues. Losses at the gene ends were 2 bases for V and 6 bases for J; bases not matched to a gene: 10. The CDR3 DNA follows: TGTGCCAGCAGCTTAAACCCGGGACTAGTTATTGATACGCAGTATTTT. Protein sequence: CASSLNPGLVIDTQYF.

The chain uses TRBV5-5 and TRBJ1-4; 9 positions match TRBD1. J lost 8 bases, V lost 2 bases, and 7 bases had no gene match. The CDR3 extends over 15 amino acids. Germline CDR1 reads SGHKS; CDR2 reads YYEKEE (reference sequence). Here the CDR3 reads CASSFSGQGTEKLFF. The CDR3 nucleotides are TGTGCCAGCAGCTTTTCGGGACAGGGTACCGAAAAACTGTTTTTT.

The chain recombines TRBV5-1 with TRBJ2-5, with D possibly matching TRBD2 (6 bases). This CDR3 is 14 amino acids long. V was shortened by 2 bases and J by 4 bases, with 12 bases between the two germline ends. CDR1 is SGHRS, CDR2 YFSETQ, per germline. The CDR3 sequence is CASSLGGITETQYF. DNA for the CDR3: TGCGCCAGCAGCTTAGGAGGGATAACAGAGACCCAGTACTTC.